This T cell receptor beta chain was profiled in a study of shared clonotypes between healthy human individuals (dated by TCRdb to about 2020). About the investigation overall: The cohort included a few men and a couple of women between 18 and 49 years of age. For each donor, CD4 naive and CD4 memory were each run on three plates, CD8 naive on two plates, and CD8 memory on one plate. To estimate repertoire size and how much clonotype sharing occurs between individuals, the study deeply sequenced the blood TCR repertoires of several healthy adults. Libraries were prepared and TCR repertoires were sequenced by different laboratories using diverse techniques, in order to increase sequencing depth and limit assay-specific biases. Each donor's leukapheresis produced roughly between roughly 0.85 and 9.5 billion PBMCs.

From the cysteine through the phenylalanine, the CDR3 covers 15 amino acids. Just CDR3 DNA is preserved here, 45 bases in frame from base 1. V is reduced by 6 bases and J by 3 bases, leaving a spacing of 14 bases between them. Reading the germline V gene gives CDR1 MDHEN and CDR2 SYDVKM. Using the deep immunoSEQ assay, TCR CDR3 regions were amplified from genomic DNA by multiplex PCR. For each cell subset, the extracted genomic DNA was distributed evenly across all wells of several immunoSEQ 96-well plates, and each plate served as one replicate. For sorted subsets, roughly 200 ng of genomic DNA, equivalent to around 31,000 T cell genomes, went into each replicate PCR. Purified libraries were measured with a Qubit 3.0 fluorometer, size-checked on a Bioanalyzer 2100, and measured again with the KAPA Library Quantification kit. Every immunoSEQ 96-well plate was sequenced on a dedicated single-read 150-cycle Illumina NextSeq 550 flow cell. Turning to the authors' computational methods: The immunoSEQ output contained only junctional sequences without quality scores, so filtering could not match that applied to full-length reads. To assign V/J genes and CDR3, sequences were annotated using PyIR, a Python wrapper for IgBLAST v1.9, with IMGT germline references. Reads with weak V/J assignments (E-value above 1e-6), missing CDR3, stop codons, out-of-frame junctions, or ambiguous translated residues were removed. V3J clonotypes were defined as sequences sharing the same inferred V gene, J gene, and CDR3 amino acid sequence. The percentage overlap between two repertoires was calculated by dividing the number of shared unique clonotypes by the size of the smaller repertoire. Repertoire richness was assessed with RTK rarefaction, the Chao1 estimator, and Recon v2.1 estimates of unobserved clonotypes. For all TCRbeta clonotypes obtained by the gDNA method from four donors, generation probabilities were computed with OLGA. Held by TCRdb, this immuneACCESS table contains in-frame sequences only and omits some clones. Under half of the omission traces to an unresolved V gene where checked; the cause of the rest is unknown. V and J calls and clone size follow that table, whereas D and trimming were derived from the DNA. Across this sample there are approximately 530,000 clones, with 90% to 96% seen only once. The top ten clones comprise about 0.06% of the sample.

As regards this clone: Its antigen specificity is not known. Per-base qualities were not stored, and no clone one base away is much larger.

What the research found in general, with its limitations: Pairwise subsampling indicated that sequencing depth was expected to affect the degree of clonotype sharing among donors. Because the study included a small number of donors, the genetic and exposure-history diversity represented was limited. Even with the large sequencing depth, rarefaction of the sorted-subset datasets indicated that sequencing was incomplete. When a few donors were compared, the shared fraction of clonotypes was around 4.6% for naive CD4, more than 3% for naive CD8, 2% to 2.5% for memory CD4, and less than 0.45% for memory CD8. Only blood was sampled, and tissue TCR repertoires likely differ from those in blood. Clonotypes shared by all four sorted-subset donors showed higher generation probabilities than non-shared clonotypes. Larger estimated clonotype richness was generally found for naive subsets than for memory subsets.

Donors were healthy HIV-negative adults with no recently reported acute infections or vaccinations. Every donor was a Caucasian adult residing in Nashville, Tennessee, USA. Magnetic negative selection was used to enrich CD4+ T cells, after which naive cells were positively selected on CD45RA and the negative fraction became the memory subset. Blood was obtained by leukapheresis, after which PBMCs were separated by Ficoll-Histopaque density gradient centrifugation and cryopreserved in liquid nitrogen vapor phase. Analytical flow cytometry was used to check the purity and quantity of each magnetically sorted T cell population. Genomic DNA was isolated from every sorted fraction and measured by UV absorbance on a Nanodrop 2000c.

This TCR derives from a woman aged 30 to 39 in good health. The sequenced material came from naive CD4+ T cells sorted from blood. Interpreted using the paper, the cell subset or site label stands for: CD45RA+ positively selected. The receptor chain draws on TRBV28 and TRBJ2-2; the D segment could be TRBD2, given 6 matching bases. The bases are TGTGCCAGCAGCCCCCCGGGACTTCACACCGGGGAGCTGTTTTTT. Its translation is CASSPPGLHTGELFF.